The source of this T cell receptor (beta chain) is a study of ipilimumab plus nivolumab after autologous stem cell transplantation (dated by TCRdb to the early 2020s). In the study overall: Trial patients received a median of roughly 5 ipilimumab doses and fewer than 10 nivolumab doses. Some 35 patients made up the trial's intent-to-treat population. The DLBCL cohort included primary refractory and relapsed disease, with 18-month progression-free survival of about 86% and 27% respectively. The trial enrolled patients with high-risk diffuse large B cell lymphoma, mature T cell lymphoma, or multiple myeloma undergoing autologous transplant. What the study reported, not specific to this receptor: The authors stated that profiles of the T cell receptor repertoire, regulatory T cell phenotype and gut microbiota provided a biologic rationale for studying this approach further. The authors concluded that, as post-transplant consolidation, combined checkpoint inhibition appeared tolerable.

Concerning this clone itself: The antigen it recognizes is unknown. Its ends do not fully match the called genes, so a read error is possible.

Sequences SNHLY (CDR1) and FYNNEI (CDR2) are obtained from the germline V gene. The CDR3, from cysteine to phenylalanine, totals 14 residues. Here the CDR3 DNA is all that survives: 42 bases in frame from base 1. Library creation used the immunoSEQ multiplex PCR assay. Entries here come from immuneACCESS through TCRdb and include only in-frame sequences with V and J called. Some clones fail to appear in such tables; in the studies checked, an unresolved V gene covers under half of the shortfall, and the cause of the remainder is unknown. A total of about 83,000 clones appear in this sample, 65% to 85% of them only once. 2% to 2.5% of the sample is in the top ten clones. Checkpoint therapy began 14 to 28 days after autologous transplant, with ipilimumab given at 1 mg/kg intravenously on day 1 of selected weeks. Patients received nivolumab at 3 mg/kg intravenously on day 1 of weeks 1, 4, 7, 10, and every two weeks through week 26. This Phase Ib clinical trial tested ipilimumab plus nivolumab, a combined checkpoint inhibition, as consolidation after autologous stem cell transplantation.

The source was PBMCs, collected in a trial of ipilimumab plus nivolumab as post-transplant consolidation. The origin of this receptor is a male donor with diffuse large B-cell lymphoma. The chain links TRBV2 with TRBJ1-5; TRBD1 is a possible D gene, resting on 5 matching bases. The DNA reads TGTGCCAGTAGTGGGGCGGGTGGCAATCAGCCCCAGCATTTT. Its product reads: CASSGAGGNQPQHF.